This is a list of T cell receptor beta chains from one sample in a study of T cell responses to AZD1222 COVID-19 vaccine. Measured with immunoSEQ multiplex PCR; TCRdb has only the in-frame clones, and not every one. The table records around 99,000 clones, roughly 89% of them present only once. Material: peripheral blood, obtained on day 0 of AZD1222 vaccination. The receptors shown here come from an adult in good health. The CDR3 runs from the conserved cysteine through the conserved F or W. A D gene is named only where the DNA matches it firmly. Clone sizes are given selectively: once, few, many, or a class where the clone is expanded.

d_call,v_call,cdr3_length,clone_size,j_call,cdr3_nt,cdr3_aa
TRBD2,TRBV7-8,16,once,TRBJ2-1,TGTGCCAGCAGCCCCGGTTTAGCGGGGGGGCCCGGGGAGCAGTTCTTC,CASSPGLAGGPGEQFF
NA,TRBV6-6,13,few,TRBJ1-1,TGTGCCAGCACCGCATGGGGGCTCACTGAAGCTTTCTTT,CASTAWGLTEAFF
NA,TRBV6-2/TRBV6-3,16,NA,TRBJ2-7,TGTGCCAGCAGTTACCATAATACACAGGACAGCTACGAGCAGTACTTC,CASSYHNTQDSYEQYF
NA,TRBV5-1,12,NA,TRBJ1-1,TGCGCCAGCAGCTTTACGAACACTGAAGCTTTCTTT,CASSFTNTEAFF
NA,TRBV6-6,13,NA,TRBJ2-7,TGTGCCAGCAGTTATGCCGGGGCGTGGGAGCAGTACTTC,CASSYAGAWEQYF
NA,TRBV7-9,11,NA,TRBJ2-1,TGTGCCAGCAGCATGACAGGTCCTCCACTCTTC,CASSMTGPPLF
NA,TRBV5-1,14,NA,TRBJ2-7,TGCGCCAGCAGCTTGGCCATCCCCCCATACGAGCAGTACTTC,CASSLAIPPYEQYF
NA,TRBV7-6,16,NA,TRBJ1-3,TGTGCCAGCAGCTTATCAGAGGCGAGCTCTGGAAACACCATATATTTT,CASSLSEASSGNTIYF
NA,TRBV5-4,14,NA,TRBJ2-7,TGTGCCAGCAGCCCCCGGGACCGATCCTACGAGCAGTACTTC,CASSPRDRSYEQYF
TRBD2,TRBV7-2,16,once,TRBJ2-7,TGTGCCAGCAGCTTGGCCACTAGCGGGGGGGCCTACGAGCAGTACTTC,CASSLATSGGAYEQYF
TRBD2,TRBV4-3,16,NA,TRBJ2-1,TGCGCCAGCAGCCAAGGGCTAGCGGGCGACTACAATGAGCAGTTCTTC,CASSQGLAGDYNEQFF
NA,TRBV30,14,NA,TRBJ1-2,TGTGCCTGGACCCCAGGGGCAGGGAACTATGGCTACACCTTC,CAWTPGAGNYGYTF
TRBD2,TRBV4-3,18,few,TRBJ2-3,TGCGCCAGCAGCCAAGATAGGTTAACCAGCGGGGACACAGATACGCAGTATTTT,CASSQDRLTSGDTDTQYF
NA,TRBV7-2,16,NA,TRBJ1-4,TGTGCCAGCAGCTTAGCGGGATGGTCGTCTTACGAAAAACTGTTTTTT,CASSLAGWSSYEKLFF
NA,TRBV7-9,18,NA,TRBJ2-3,TGTGCCAGCAGCCCCTCACTGGGTGGGGCAGGGAGCACAGATACGCAGTATTTT,CASSPSLGGAGSTDTQYF
NA,TRBV7-2,15,NA,TRBJ2-1,TGTGCCAGCAGCCAGGACAGCATGGGATACAATGAGCAGTTCTTC,CASSQDSMGYNEQFF
TRBD2,TRBV7-2,15,NA,TRBJ2-7,TGTGCCAGCAGGGCTAGCGGGGGGGCCAGGTATGGGCAGTACTTC,CASRASGGARYGQYF
NA,TRBV27,10,NA,TRBJ2-5,TGTGCCAGGAGGAAAGAGACCCAGTACTTC,CARRKETQYF
NA,TRBV12-3/TRBV12-4,13,NA,TRBJ1-1,TGTGCCAGCAGTACAGGATTAAACACTGAAGCTTTCTTT,CASSTGLNTEAFF
NA,TRBV3-1/TRBV3-2,11,NA,TRBJ2-7,TGTGCCAGCAGCCATCAATACGAGCAGTACTTC,CASSHQYEQYF
TRBD1,TRBV11-3,17,NA,TRBJ2-1,TGTGCCAGCAGCTTAGGGGACAGGCAAACGACCTACAATGAGCAGTTCTTC,CASSLGDRQTTYNEQFF
NA,TRBV6-2/TRBV6-3,15,NA,TRBJ2-7,TGTGCCAGCAGTCCCGGACAGTTCATCTCCTACGAGCAGTACTTC,CASSPGQFISYEQYF
TRBD2,TRBV15,15,NA,TRBJ2-7,TGTGCCACCAGCAAGGGACTAGCGGGAACCTACGAGCAGTACTTC,CATSKGLAGTYEQYF
NA,TRBV15,12,NA,TRBJ2-1,TGTGCCACCAGAGCCAGTCACAATGAGCAGTTCTTC,CATRASHNEQFF
NA,TRBV15,15,NA,TRBJ1-5,TGTGCCACCAGCAGAGAAAGGGCAGGGCAACAGCCCCAGCATTTT,CATSRERAGQQPQHF
NA,TRBV4-1,16,NA,TRBJ2-7,TGCGCCAGCAGCCCAAGCCTCATCAGACAAGGCTACGAGCAGTACTTC,CASSPSLIRQGYEQYF
NA,TRBV13,13,NA,TRBJ1-1,TGTGCCAGCAGGCCTGGACCGAACACTGAAGCTTTCTTT,CASRPGPNTEAFF